This T cell receptor beta chain was recorded in a study of blood T cell repertoires in COVID-19. As for the study in general: The analysed material was cDNA or gDNA that came from T cells, B-cell-depleted T cells, or PBMCs.

The germline V gene encodes CDR1 LNHNV and CDR2 YYDKDF (reference sequence). The CDR3 totals 15 residues. The V end was cut by 0 bases, the J end by 4 bases, with 13 bases between. Using immunoSEQ multiplex PCR, the repertoire was profiled, and TCRdb retains in-frame clones only, with some absent. Here the sample spans 200,000 to 250,000 clones, 65% to 90% being singletons. Input material: peripheral blood. The chain links TRBV15 to TRBJ2-7, with no clear D. This receptor was taken from a woman aged 50 to 65 with acute or convalescent COVID-19. The CDR3 spells CATSRDRHLGYEQYF. DNA of the CDR3: TGTGCCACCAGCAGAGATAGACACCTTGGGTACGAGCAGTACTTC.